A single sample is the source of the 13 T cell receptor beta chains below, sequenced in a study of early stage breast cancer tumors (dated 2017 in TCRdb). Libraries were built with the immunoSEQ multiplex PCR assay. This immuneACCESS table, as held by TCRdb, lists in-frame sequences with V and J called but not all clones. Of the missing ones, under half trace to an unresolved V gene in checked studies; the others have no known cause. The sample data list 44,000 or so clones, and around 83% of these were observed just once. Together, the top ten hold approximately 1.4% of the sample. Sequenced: blood. All receptors come from a person aged 45 to 59 with breast cancer.

The rearrangement links TRBV5-1 to TRBJ2-7; D perhaps matches TRBD1 (5 bases). V lost 0 bases and J lost 3, with 10 bases in between. Per the germline V gene, CDR1 is SGHRS and CDR2 is YFSETQ. The CDR3 runs to 14 residues. The CDR3 reads CASSLAPTGYEQYF. The CDR3 nucleotides are TGCGCCAGCAGCTTGGCTCCTACAGGCTACGAGCAGTACTTC. Supplemented by reference TRBV5-1 and TRBJ2-7, the full variable domain reads KAGVTQTPRYLIKTRGQQVTLSCSPISGHRSVSWYQQTPGQGLQFLFEYFSETQRNKGNFPGRFSGRQFSNSRSEMNVSTLELGDSALYLCASSLAPTGYEQYFGPGTRLTVT.

This clone was seen only a few times. The V call is TRBV5-1, the J call TRBJ2-5; D is ambiguous. The CDR3 contains 14 residues. V shed 4 bases and J shed 4 bases, with 14 bases lying between them. Germline V gene sequence: CDR1 SGHRS, CDR2 YFSETQ. The CDR3 is CASSPQLAAETQYF. The CDR3 bases are TGCGCCAGCAGCCCCCAGTTGGCAGCAGAGACCCAGTACTTC.

In its sample, this clone was seen once. J is TRBJ2-2 and V is TRBV5-1; D could derive from TRBD1 or TRBD2 (5 bases each). Trimming removed 2 bases from V and 0 bases from J, with 8 bases in between. CDR3 size: 15 residues. Germline assignment: CDR1 SGHRS and CDR2 YFSETQ. The CDR3 loop is CASSFRDPNTGELFF. CDR3 bases: TGCGCCAGCAGCTTTCGGGACCCGAACACCGGGGAGCTGTTTTTT.

The chain couples TRBV9 to TRBJ2-5; TRBD2 matches at 8 bases. The CDR3 spans 14 residues. Germline lookup yields CDR1 SGDLS and CDR2 YYNGEE. Unmatched junction bases numbered 2, after V lost 2 bases and J lost 2 bases. CDR3 in amino acids: CASSVTSGQETQYF. The DNA for the CDR3 is TGTGCCAGCAGCGTCACTAGCGGACAAGAGACCCAGTACTTC.

This clone has more than one count but fewer than ten. The chain has TRBV7-2 and TRBJ1-5, with 8 bases fitting TRBD1. CDR3 size: 15 residues. Germline assignment: CDR1 SGHTA and CDR2 FQGNSA. J gave up 7 bases and V 4 bases, and 9 bases lay outside the gene matches. CDR3 region: CASSSRTGGLQPQHF. As DNA, the CDR3 is TGTGCCAGCAGCTCACGTACAGGGGGGTTACAGCCCCAGCATTTT. Complete variable domain (other parts from reference TRBV7-2 and TRBJ1-5): GAGVSQSPSNKVTEKGKDVELRCDPISGHTALYWYRQSLGQGLEFLIYFQGNSAPDKSGLPSDRFSAERTGGSVSTLTIQRTQQEDSAVYLCASSSRTGGLQPQHFGDGTRLSIL.

Remarks on this clone: Mismatch with germline at one junction end may stem from a read error. The chain couples TRBV7-7 to TRBJ2-3, with 9 bases identical to TRBD2. The CDR3 runs to 14 residues. Germline V CDR1 and CDR2: SSHAT, FNYEAQ (reference sequence). The CDR3 reads CASSPTSGAATQYF. The CDR3 DNA is TGTGCTAGCAGCCCGACTAGCGGAGCGGCTACGCAGTATTTT.

This rearrangement joins TRBV19 to TRBJ1-6; D gene ambiguous. The CDR3 contains 16 residues. From germline, CDR1 is LNHDA and CDR2 SQIVND (reference sequence). Trimming took off 3 bases at V and 5 bases at J, with 14 bases between the two ends. The CDR3 DNA reads TGTGCCAGTAGTATCAGCCACGGATCAGATAATTCACCCCTCCACTTT. Protein sequence: CASSISHGSDNSPLHF.

The rearrangement joins TRBV5-5 to TRBJ2-7; 9 bases map to TRBD1. CDR1 and CDR2 (germline): SGHKS, YYEKEE (reference sequence). The CDR3 totals 15 residues. V shed 2 bases, J shed 1 base, and the junction held 4 bases outside the gene matches. The DNA of the CDR3 is TGTGCCAGCAGCTTTCGGGGACAGGGTTCCTACGAGCAGTACTTC. Residues: CASSFRGQGSYEQYF. Supplemented by reference TRBV5-5 and TRBJ2-7, the full variable domain reads DAGVTQSPTHLIKTRGQQVTLRCSPISGHKSVSWYQQVLGQGPQFIFQYYEKEERGRGNFPDRFSARQFPNYSSELNVNALLLGDSALYLCASSFRGQGSYEQYFGPGTRLTVT.

The rearrangement links TRBV7-9 to TRBJ2-1; TRBD2 matches 15 bases. The CDR3 is made up of 17 amino acids. Trimming at V came to 5 bases and at J to 4 bases, leaving 6 bases not matched to a gene. CDR1 and CDR2 from the germline V gene are SEHNR and FQNEAQ (reference sequence). CDR3 protein: CASSRRTSGRVYNEQFF. CDR3 sequence (DNA): TGTGCCAGCAGCCGGCGGACTAGCGGGAGGGTATACAATGAGCAGTTCTTC.

The chain has TRBV5-1 and TRBJ2-5; 10 nucleotides align to TRBD1. This CDR3 has 15 residues. Germline values: CDR1 SGHRS, CDR2 YFSETQ. After removal of 3 bases from V and 5 bases from J, the junction contained 7 bases not matched to a gene. This chain's CDR3 is CASSSRTGGLETQYF. Written as DNA, the CDR3 is TGCGCCAGCAGCTCCCGGACAGGGGGGTTGGAGACCCAGTACTTC.

This sequence joins TRBV6-6 and TRBJ2-5; the D is unclear. V was clipped by 4 bases and J by 5 bases, with 5 bases between them. This CDR3 region has 11 residues. Looked up from germline, CDR1 is MNHNY and CDR2 is SVGAGI (reference sequence). CDR3 sequence (DNA): TGTGCCAGCAGTTCGTATGAGACCCAGTACTTC. Its protein product is CASSSYETQYF.

The chain has TRBV2 and TRBJ1-2, with TRBD1 as a possible D gene (5 bases). Germline V CDR1 and CDR2: SNHLY, FYNNEI. The CDR3 totals 14 residues. V was cut by 8 bases and J by 4 bases, with 17 bases left in between. The CDR3 region is CASGRDGGLYGYTF. Here the CDR3 DNA reads TGTGCCAGCGGCCGGGACGGGGGTCTCTATGGCTACACCTTC.

This chain connects TRBV6-1 to TRBJ2-4, with D perhaps TRBD1 (5 bases). Between the trimmed V and J ends, which lost 1 base and 0 bases, there was a span of 10 bases. This CDR3 region has 16 residues. The V gene's germline CDR1 is MNHNS and CDR2 SASEGT. The CDR3 sequence is CASSEDRQVAKNIQYF. In DNA, the CDR3 is TGTGCCAGCAGTGAAGACAGGCAAGTAGCCAAAAACATTCAGTACTTC.